The rows below give T cell receptor beta chains drawn from one sample of a study of fetal regulatory T cell absence and autoimmunity. The data were produced by immunoSEQ multiplex PCR, yet TCRdb's version contains in-frame clones alone and is incomplete. The sample has about 43,000 clones; approximately 83% are singletons. Sequenced sample: cord blood. These receptors were taken from a newborn boy with IPEX syndrome. The CDR3 runs from the conserved cysteine through the conserved F or W. A D gene is named only where the DNA matches it firmly. Not every row has a clone size; where given, it reads once, few, many or a size class.

abundance	d_gene	j_gene	v_gene	CDR3nt	CDR3aa
-	-	TRBJ1-2	TRBV6-1	TGTGCCAGCAGTGAAGCGGCGGGGGGCATCTATGGCTACACCTTC	CASSEAAGGIYGYTF
-	-	TRBJ2-3	TRBV13	TGTGCCAGCAGCTTGCCCCCACACCGACCGGGCACAGATACGCAGTATTTT	CASSLPPHRPGTDTQYF
once	-	TRBJ2-3	TRBV5-4	TGTGCCAGCAGCTTGTCCCGGGAGCCTTACACAGATACGCAGTATTTT	CASSLSREPYTDTQYF
-	-	TRBJ1-2	TRBV7-2	TGTGCCAGCAGCTTAGCCGGCGGAACCCCCATAAGCGGCTACACCTTC	CASSLAGGTPISGYTF
-	-	TRBJ1-6	TRBV7-2	TGTGCCAGCAGCTTAGTGGCGGGGAGGGCATATAATTCACCCCTCCACTTT	CASSLVAGRAYNSPLHF
-	TRBD1	TRBJ2-7	TRBV10-3	TGTGCCATCAGTGTCGACAGGGGACCCTCCGAGCAGTACTTC	CAISVDRGPSEQYF
-	-	TRBJ2-3	TRBV7-2	TGTGCCAGCAGCTTGACCGGGGGTGCTACGAATACGCAGTATTTT	CASSLTGGATNTQYF
-	-	TRBJ2-7	TRBV19	TGTGCCAGTAGTATCGGGCGACTCTACGAGCAGTACTTC	CASSIGRLYEQYF
-	-	TRBJ1-6	TRBV7-2	TGTGCCAGCACCTGGACGCGGAGTAATTCACCCCTCCACTTT	CASTWTRSNSPLHF
few	-	TRBJ1-2	TRBV11-2	TGTGCCAGCAGCTTAGGGCCGAACTATGGCTACACCTTC	CASSLGPNYGYTF
-	TRBD1	TRBJ2-6	TRBV9	TGTGCCAGCAGCGTGGGACAGGGGGCCAACGTCCTGACTTTC	CASSVGQGANVLTF
-	TRBD2	TRBJ2-5	TRBV7-6	TGTGCCAGCAGCCCACTAGCGGGAGAAGAGACCCAGTACTTC	CASSPLAGEETQYF